This T cell receptor beta chain was found in a study of response to subunit inactivated influenza vaccine. Overall study findings and caveats: It was suggested by the authors that few new T cells are recruited by each seasonal influenza vaccination.

Remarks on this clonotype: As yet, its antigen is unknown.

CDR1 LGHDT and CDR2 YNNKEL come from the germline V gene (reference sequence). Trimming took 1 base from V and 7 from J, leaving 11 bases between them. The CDR3 has 14 residues. Using its own MiXCR run on the RT-PCR reads, TCRdb lists one record per CDR3 protein. Of about 300,000 distinct CDR3 sequences listed, over 20% are singletons. This sample comprised PBMCs from blood, obtained approximately 20 months after vaccination. The receptor was derived from a man between 45 and 75 years old who received an inactivated influenza vaccine. The chain employs TRBV3-1 and TRBJ1-5; D is possibly TRBD1 (6 bases). The CDR3 here is CASSQGGLGQPQHF. The DNA of the CDR3 is TGTGCCAGCAGCCAAGGGGGGCTAGGGCAGCCCCAGCATTTT.